The sequence of this T cell receptor (beta chain) was determined in a study of blood T cell repertoires in COVID-19 (TCRdb year 2020). For the wider study: The collaborator samples originated in the United States, Italy and Spain and spanned the acute and convalescent phases of COVID-19. The repertoires were released in a freely available public database intended as a resource for research on the immune response to SARS-CoV-2. Where available, HLA class I and class II types were obtained from metadata supplied by the sample provider rather than from assay-based typing. The prospective study material was composed of cDNA or gDNA derived from T cells, B-cell-depleted T cells, or PBMCs. Samples came from the ongoing ImmuneRACE study (first 160 participants) plus 1,254 subjects from 6 global collaborators. The dataset comprised deeply sampled blood TCRbeta repertoires from subjects exposed to, actively infected with, or recovered from COVID-19. Sample metadata almost always included a de-identified subject ID, COVID-19 status, age in years and sex.

The CDR3 holds 14 amino acids from the cysteine to the phenylalanine. Of the read, only the CDR3 DNA is kept; its 42 bases are in frame from base 1. Trimming at the junction amounts to 2 bases on V and 1 base on J, and the germline ends lie 7 bases apart. As encoded in the germline V gene, CDR1 is MNHNS while CDR2 is SASEGT. TCRbeta CDR3 regions were amplified from genomic DNA using the immunoSEQ Assay, a bias-controlled multiplex PCR. The paper's processing steps were these. Within the assay, amplification of reference gene primers was used to estimate how many nucleated cells each sample contained. Sequence reads were collapsed and filtered to measure the absolute abundance of every unique TCRbeta CDR3 rearrangement. Productive Simpson clonality was computed per sample as the square root of Simpson's diversity index over productive rearrangements. In its TCRdb copy, this immuneACCESS table keeps in-frame sequences only and misses some clones. Where compared with another copy, unresolved V genes explain less than half of these, and the others have no known cause. V, J and clone size are those of that table, while D and trimming were read from the DNA. The sample yields 230,000 or so clones; 84% were counted once. Together, the top ten hold 1.2% to 1.5% of the sample.

Another Seattle source contributed samples from volunteer blood donors who had recovered from COVID-19. Each collaborating institution followed its own protocols to collect whole blood in K2EDTA tubes. For TCRbeta analysis, collaborators shipped samples in one of three forms: frozen whole blood, isolated PBMCs, or DNA extracted from either of those sample types. The paper's findings and limits, for the study overall: How much clinical and demographic metadata was included differed by source and by participant, and the metadata was provided uncurated.

Concerning this clone: The antigen it recognizes is unknown. Base qualities were left out, and no much larger clone turns up one base away.

The specimen was peripheral blood. Recombination connected TRBV6-1 to TRBJ2-3, with TRBD2 as a weak D call on 5 bases. This receptor was obtained from a woman between 40 and 55 years old who had recovered from COVID-19. The DNA sequence follows: TGTGCCAGCAGTGAATGGCGGGGCACAGATACGCAGTATTTT. It translates to CASSEWRGTDTQYF.